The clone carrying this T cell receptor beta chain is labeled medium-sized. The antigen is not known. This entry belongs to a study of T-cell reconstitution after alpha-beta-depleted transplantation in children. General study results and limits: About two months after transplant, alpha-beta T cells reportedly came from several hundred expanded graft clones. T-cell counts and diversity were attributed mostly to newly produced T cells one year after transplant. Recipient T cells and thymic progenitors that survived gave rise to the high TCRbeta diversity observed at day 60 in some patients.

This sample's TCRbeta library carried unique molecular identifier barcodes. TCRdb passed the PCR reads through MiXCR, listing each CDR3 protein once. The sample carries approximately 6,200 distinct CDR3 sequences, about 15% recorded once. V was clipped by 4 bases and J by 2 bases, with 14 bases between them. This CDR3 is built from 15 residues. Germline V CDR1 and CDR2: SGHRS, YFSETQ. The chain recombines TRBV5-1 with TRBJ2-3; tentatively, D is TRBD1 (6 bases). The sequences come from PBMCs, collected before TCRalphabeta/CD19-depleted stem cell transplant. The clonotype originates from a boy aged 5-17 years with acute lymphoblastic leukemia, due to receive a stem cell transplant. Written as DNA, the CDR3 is TGCGCCAGCAGCCCCGACCGACAGGACACAGATACGCAGTATTTT. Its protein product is CASSPDRQDTDTQYF.